Listed below are T cell receptor beta chains from one sample, sequenced in a study of blood T cell repertoires in COVID-19. Generated by immunoSEQ multiplex PCR, the TCRdb table keeps only in-frame clones and is missing some. The sample shows about 130,000 clones, 70% to 90% of them seen only once. Sequences were obtained from peripheral blood. Source of these receptors: a woman aged 60 to 75 with acute or convalescent COVID-19. Both conserved end residues are part of each CDR3. A D gene is named only where the DNA matches it firmly. Only part of the rows carry a size: once, few, many, or a class if the clone is expanded.

CDR3 DNA	CDR3 protein	V gene	J gene	D gene	clone size
TGTGCCAGCAGGTGGACAGAGAACACTGAAGCTTTCTTT	CASRWTENTEAFF	TRBV2	TRBJ1-1	-	once
TGCAGCATATTGGTAGGGGCTGGAAACACCATATATTTT	CSILVGAGNTIYF	TRBV29-1	TRBJ1-3	-	-
TGTGCCAGCAGTTTCAGGGGTGCGCAGTATTTT	CASSFRGAQYF	TRBV28	TRBJ2-3	-	-
TGTGCCAGCAGCCAGACAGTGAACACTGAAGCTTTCTTT	CASSQTVNTEAFF	TRBV6-5	TRBJ1-1	-	few
TGTGCCAGCAGGGGGGAACTAGCGGGAGGGCTCGAGCAGTACTTC	CASRGELAGGLEQYF	TRBV5-4	TRBJ2-7	TRBD2	-
TGTGCCAGCAGTTACATCGGGAGCTCCTACAATGAGCAGTTCTTC	CASSYIGSSYNEQFF	TRBV6-6	TRBJ2-1	-	-
TGTGCCAGCAGCTACAGCAACTACGAGCAGTACTTC	CASSYSNYEQYF	TRBV7-9	TRBJ2-7	-	once
TGTGCCAGCAGCCGGGACTCCTCCTACAATGAGCAGTTCTTC	CASSRDSSYNEQFF	TRBV6-5	TRBJ2-1	-	-
TGTGCCAGCAGCGTAGAGTCGGGGAGAAACACCATATATTTT	CASSVESGRNTIYF	TRBV9	TRBJ1-3	-	-
TGCGCCAGCTTTGGGGGGACGGGGAGCAGGACTGAAGCTTTCTTT	CASFGGTGSRTEAFF	TRBV5-1	TRBJ1-1	-	-
TGTGCCAGCAGCTTAGGACTAGCGGGTACCAATGAGCAGTTCTTC	CASSLGLAGTNEQFF	TRBV7-3	TRBJ2-1	TRBD2	-
TGCGCCAGCAGCCAAGCCGGTGACGGTAGGGGCAATGAGCAGTTCTTC	CASSQAGDGRGNEQFF	TRBV4-1	TRBJ2-1	-	few
TGTGCCAGCTCACCACAACAGGGGGCGAATGAGCAGTTCTTC	CASSPQQGANEQFF	TRBV18	TRBJ2-1	TRBD1	-
TGTGCCAGCAGGACTCCTGCGCTAGCGGGAGGCCCTAACACCGGGGAGCTGTTTTTT	CASRTPALAGGPNTGELFF	TRBV3-1/TRBV3-2	TRBJ2-2	TRBD2	-
TGTGCCAGCAGCCAAGATAGCGGCTCCTACGAGCAGTACTTC	CASSQDSGSYEQYF	TRBV4-2	TRBJ2-7	-	-
TGTGCCAGCAGCTTAAACCCTACAGGGTTCTATGGCTACACCTTC	CASSLNPTGFYGYTF	TRBV7-2	TRBJ1-2	-	-
TGTGCCACCAGTGAATCCCAGGGCAGTGGCTACACCTTC	CATSESQGSGYTF	TRBV24-1	TRBJ1-2	-	-
TGTGCCAGCAGTCAGACAGGGGGGATGACTGAAGCTTTCTTT	CASSQTGGMTEAFF	TRBV3-1/TRBV3-2	TRBJ1-1	TRBD1	few
TGTGCCAGCCATCGACTAGCGGTTAACACCGGGGAGCTGTTTTTT	CASHRLAVNTGELFF	TRBV2	TRBJ2-2	TRBD2	once
TGTGCCAGCAGCGGGACAGGGGATGGCTACACCTTC	CASSGTGDGYTF	TRBV6-6	TRBJ1-2	TRBD1	-
TGTGCCTGGAGTGTAGGGGTTGGGGGCACAGATACGCAGTATTTT	CAWSVGVGGTDTQYF	TRBV30	TRBJ2-3	-	-
TGTGCCAGCAGCGTAGGGGGGACACCCACTCCTTATGGCTACACCTTC	CASSVGGTPTPYGYTF	TRBV9	TRBJ1-2	-	few
TGTGCCATCGGGACTAGCGGGAACACCGGGGAGCTGTTTTTT	CAIGTSGNTGELFF	TRBV2	TRBJ2-2	TRBD2	-
TGTGCCAGCTCATCGGACAGACGACGCTATGGCTACACCTTC	CASSSDRRRYGYTF	TRBV18	TRBJ1-2	-	-
TGTGCCAGCAGGGGGGGTGGCGGCAATCAGCCCCAGCATTTT	CASRGGGGNQPQHF	TRBV6-6	TRBJ1-5	-	once
TGTGCCAGCAGCCAAAGGGGAGGGGGTGTAAGAGGCTACACCTTC	CASSQRGGGVRGYTF	TRBV3-1/TRBV3-2	TRBJ1-2	-	-
TGTGCCAGCAGCCCACCCGCCCCCAGGGGTAGCTCCTACAATGAGCAGTTCTTC	CASSPPAPRGSSYNEQFF	TRBV28	TRBJ2-1	-	-
TGTGCCAGCAGCGCCCGTTCAGGGGACTATGGCTACACCTTC	CASSARSGDYGYTF	TRBV9	TRBJ1-2	-	-
TGTGCCAGCAGAGATCGGCTAGCGGTTAACACCGGGGAGCTGTTTTTT	CASRDRLAVNTGELFF	TRBV2	TRBJ2-2	TRBD2	-
TGTGCCAGCAGTTTCGGGACAGGGGGCAATGGCTACACCTTC	CASSFGTGGNGYTF	TRBV28	TRBJ1-2	TRBD1	-
TGTGCCAGCAGTTTAGCAACCCAAAGGACAGGGGATGGCTACACCTTC	CASSLATQRTGDGYTF	TRBV28	TRBJ1-2	TRBD1	few
TGTGCCAGCACCTTGGGACTCCCAGATTGGGATGAGCAGTTCTTC	CASTLGLPDWDEQFF	TRBV2	TRBJ2-1	-	-
TGTGCCAGTAGTCAGGGGAACTCTGGAAACACCATATATTTT	CASSQGNSGNTIYF	TRBV19	TRBJ1-3	-	few
TGTGCCACCAGCAGAGTGGACTGGGAAAACAGACCAGAGACCCAGTACTTC	CATSRVDWENRPETQYF	TRBV15	TRBJ2-5	-	-
TGTGCCAGCAGCCAGTCCGGGACAGACTACAATGAGCAGTTCTTC	CASSQSGTDYNEQFF	TRBV7-3	TRBJ2-1	TRBD1	-
TGTGCCAGCAGCTCGGGACAGGGACACTACGAGCAGTACTTC	CASSSGQGHYEQYF	TRBV11-3	TRBJ2-7	TRBD1	-
TGTGCCAGCAGTTGGGCAGGGATTTCTAGGAGCTATGGCTACACCTTC	CASSWAGISRSYGYTF	TRBV25-1	TRBJ1-2	-	once
TGTGCCAGCAGCCTAGGGAGCTCCTATAATTCACCCCTCCACTTT	CASSLGSSYNSPLHF	TRBV3-1/TRBV3-2	TRBJ1-6	-	-
TGTACCAGCAGTACGGGAGGGATGTCTGGAAACACCATATATTTT	CTSSTGGMSGNTIYF	TRBV28	TRBJ1-3	-	-
TGTGCCAGCAGTGAACCCCCCCTTCTCTTAGCCAAAAACATTCAGTACTTC	CASSEPPLLLAKNIQYF	TRBV6-1	TRBJ2-4	-	-
TGCGCCAGCAGATCTCCAGATTACAATGAGCAGTTCTTC	CASRSPDYNEQFF	TRBV5-1	TRBJ2-1	-	-
TGTGCCAGCAGCGTAGATGGGCAGGCGAACACTGAAGCTTTCTTT	CASSVDGQANTEAFF	TRBV9	TRBJ1-1	-	-
TGTGCCAGCAGCTTAGTGGCAGGGGGCCTCCGGAACACTGAAGCTTTCTTT	CASSLVAGGLRNTEAFF	TRBV5-4	TRBJ1-1	TRBD1	-
TGTGCCAGTAGTAGGACAGCTAGCAATCAGCCCCAGCATTTT	CASSRTASNQPQHF	TRBV19	TRBJ1-5	-	-